This note documents a single T cell receptor (beta chain) sequence. Profiled with immunoSEQ multiplex PCR; TCRdb holds only in-frame clones, not every one. The table lists about 250,000 clones, approximately 90% of them singletons. This CDR3 comprises 15 residues. V lost 5 bases to trimming and J lost 4 bases; unmatched junction nucleotides: 9. From germline, CDR1 is LGHNA and CDR2 YSLEER. This sample is drawn from a study of blood T cell repertoires in COVID-19. The origin of this receptor is a young man with active or convalescent COVID-19. Sequenced material: peripheral blood. The rearrangement links TRBV4-3 to TRBJ2-7, with 9 bases lining up with TRBD1. The CDR3 here is CASSYSGTGSYEQYF. The CDR3 bases are TGCGCCAGCAGCTATTCCGGGACAGGGTCGTACGAGCAGTACTTC.